This T cell receptor (beta chain) was documented in a study of PD-1 blockade in mismatch repair-deficient tumors. General study results and limits: After pembrolizumab, tumor-resident clones rose rapidly, then generally contracted before radiologic responses.

Data came from immunoSEQ multiplex PCR; TCRdb stores just in-frame clones and leaves some out. Of tens of thousands of clones in the sample, 78% were seen once. This CDR3 is 15 amino acids long. Trimming shortened V by 7 bases and J by 1 base, and 16 bases separated the two germline ends. Germline-derived CDR1 and CDR2 are SGHRS and YFSETQ. All patients were mismatch repair deficient, assessed by either PCR or immunohistochemistry. TCR sequencing covered a few patients who responded to pembrolizumab. Turning to this clone: Its antigen remains unknown.

The sequences come from peripheral blood, collected 4 weeks after starting pembrolizumab. This receptor was taken from an adult with mismatch repair-deficient cancer. The chain combines TRBV5-1 with TRBJ2-3, with D perhaps assigned TRBD1 or TRBD2 (5 bases each). CDR3 DNA: TGCGCCAGCGCCCAGGAAGGGGACGGCACAGATACGCAGTATTTT. It translates to CASAQEGDGTDTQYF.